This is a list of T cell receptor beta chains from one sample in a study of OX40 agonist ivuxolimab in advanced cancers. TCRdb keeps only in-frame clones here, not all; method: immunoSEQ multiplex PCR. The table has around 62,000 clones, more than 75% seen once. The sequencing used CD4+ or CD8+ T cells sorted from blood, collected in a trial of the OX40 agonist ivuxolimab. The receptors were gathered from an adult with an advanced solid tumor such as melanoma, head and neck, liver or kidney cancer. CDR3s include the opening cysteine and the closing phenylalanine or tryptophan. A D gene is named only where the DNA matches it firmly. The size field is filled for only some rows; it gives once, few, many or a size class.

v_call	clone_size	j_call	d_call	cdr3_nt	cdr3_aa
TRBV7-2	once	TRBJ2-1	-	TGTGCCAGCAGCTTAGAGCTGGGGGAGCAGTTCTTC	CASSLELGEQFF
TRBV10-3	-	TRBJ1-5	-	TGTGCCATCAGTAAAGAAAACAGGGATGGTGAGCCCCAGCATTTT	CAISKENRDGEPQHF
TRBV7-8	-	TRBJ1-5	-	TGTGCCAGCAGGGCCTCAGGGGACAATCAGCCCCAGCATTTT	CASRASGDNQPQHF
TRBV18	once	TRBJ2-3	-	TGTGCCAGCTCACGAGGGTCTAGCACAGATACGCAGTATTTT	CASSRGSSTDTQYF
TRBV6-5	-	TRBJ1-3	TRBD1	TGTGCCAGCAGACCACAGGGGGTCTCTGGAAACACCATATATTTT	CASRPQGVSGNTIYF
TRBV5-6	-	TRBJ1-1	-	TGTGCCAGCAGCTTGGCCTTGGGGAACACTGAAGCTTTCTTT	CASSLALGNTEAFF
TRBV19	few	TRBJ1-1	-	TGTGCCAGTAGTATAGTAAGGAGTACTGAAGCTTTCTTT	CASSIVRSTEAFF
TRBV4-3	-	TRBJ2-1	-	TGCGCCAGCAGCCAAGATTTTGGGAGACATTCGAGCAATGAGCAGTTCTTC	CASSQDFGRHSSNEQFF
TRBV20-1	-	TRBJ2-3	-	TGCAGTGCTAGACGGGCAGGAGGGCAGTATTTT	CSARRAGGQYF
TRBV6-6	-	TRBJ2-7	TRBD1	TGTGCCAGCAGTGCACCGGGACAGACCTCCTACGAGCAGTACTTC	CASSAPGQTSYEQYF
TRBV10-1	once	TRBJ2-1	TRBD1	TGCGCCAGCAGTGACCGAGGACAGGGTAGGGATGAGCAGTTCTTC	CASSDRGQGRDEQFF
TRBV4-3	-	TRBJ1-5	-	TGCGCCAGCAGCCAAACCCTGGCAGGATCAAATCAGCCCCAGCATTTT	CASSQTLAGSNQPQHF
TRBV25-1	-	TRBJ1-3	-	TGTGCCAGCAGTGTCCTCGGGACGGGAGGAAACACCATATATTTT	CASSVLGTGGNTIYF
TRBV6-5	-	TRBJ1-2	-	TGTGCCAGCAGTCAGGGAAACTATGGCTACACCTTC	CASSQGNYGYTF
TRBV9	-	TRBJ2-5	-	TGTGCCAGCAGCGTATATAGAAGCGGTACTCAAGAGACCCAGTACTTC	CASSVYRSGTQETQYF
TRBV19	few	TRBJ2-7	TRBD1	TGTGCAACGGGACAGGGTGTCTACGAGCAGTACTTC	CATGQGVYEQYF
TRBV12-5	-	TRBJ1-5	-	TGTGCTAGTGGTTTAGGGGGGGACGGTCAGCCCCAGCATTTT	CASGLGGDGQPQHF
TRBV19	-	TRBJ2-2	-	TGTGCCAGTACCCCGACAGCGAACACCGGGGAGCTGTTTTTT	CASTPTANTGELFF
TRBV27	once	TRBJ2-1	-	TGTGCCAGCAGTTTATGGAGGACAGAGTACAATGAGCAGTTCTTC	CASSLWRTEYNEQFF
TRBV10-3	-	TRBJ2-2	-	TGTGCCATCCACCCTACGGGCAGGAGGGGCACCGGGGAGCTGTTTTTT	CAIHPTGRRGTGELFF
TRBV6-5	-	TRBJ2-5	TRBD1	TGTGCCAGCAGTTACCGCCTCCCCCAGGGGGAAGAGACCCAGTACTTC	CASSYRLPQGEETQYF
TRBV7-9	-	TRBJ2-5	TRBD2	TGTGCCAGCAGCTCAAGGCGGGGGGTCGGGGAGACCCAGTACTTC	CASSSRRGVGETQYF
TRBV7-9	-	TRBJ1-6	-	TGTGCCAGCAGCTTAATGGCGGATTCACCCCTCCACTTT	CASSLMADSPLHF
TRBV7-3	-	TRBJ2-3	-	TGTGCCAGCAGCCCCGGGGGGCGGGGGAGAACAGATACGCAGTATTTT	CASSPGGRGRTDTQYF
TRBV5-1	-	TRBJ1-1	-	TGCGCCAGCAGCCTGGGGGCAGCCCTCACTGAAGCTTTCTTT	CASSLGAALTEAFF
TRBV5-1	-	TRBJ1-5	TRBD1	TGCGCCAGCAGCTTATTAACAGGGGGCTCTCAGCCCCAGCATTTT	CASSLLTGGSQPQHF
TRBV6-6	-	TRBJ2-7	TRBD1	TGTGCCAGCAGCAAATCCGGACAGGGAACCTACGAGCAGTACTTC	CASSKSGQGTYEQYF
TRBV11-2	-	TRBJ1-1	-	TGTGCCAGCAACCGAGGGGGTTTGACCCAAGCCAACACTGAAGCTTTCTTT	CASNRGGLTQANTEAFF
TRBV19	-	TRBJ1-1	-	TGTGCCAGTATGGAGGACAAAGGGTGGACTGAAGCTTTCTTT	CASMEDKGWTEAFF
TRBV4-3	-	TRBJ1-1	-	TGCGCCAGCAGCCCTCCCCTGGGGAGGGGGAACACTGAAGCTTTCTTT	CASSPPLGRGNTEAFF
TRBV7-9	-	TRBJ1-4	-	TGTGCCAGCAGCTTCCATCAGGGTAATGAAAAACTGTTTTTT	CASSFHQGNEKLFF
TRBV5-8	-	TRBJ2-4	TRBD2	TGTGCCAGCAGCTTGGCAAGCGGGGGGGCTGAGCTGGCCAAAAACATTCAGTACTTC	CASSLASGGAELAKNIQYF
TRBV6-5	-	TRBJ2-1	-	TGTGCCAGCAGTTACTCTCCCGTGAGCTCCTACAATGAGCAGTTCTTC	CASSYSPVSSYNEQFF
TRBV29-1	-	TRBJ1-1	-	TGCAGCGTTGAAGAGCATATGAACACTGAAGCTTTCTTT	CSVEEHMNTEAFF
TRBV19	-	TRBJ1-5	-	TGTGCCAGTAGTATCCGACAAAGCAATCAGCCCCAGCATTTT	CASSIRQSNQPQHF
TRBV5-1	-	TRBJ2-7	TRBD1	TGCGCCAGCAGCTTGGAGGGTCAGGGGGCAGGCGAGCAGTACTTC	CASSLEGQGAGEQYF
TRBV11-2	once	TRBJ2-3	TRBD2	TGTGCCAGGACATCTGAGCGGGGGTTTCCAGATACGCAGTATTTT	CARTSERGFPDTQYF
TRBV5-6	-	TRBJ1-1	TRBD1	TGTGCCAGCAGCCCACAGGGGGCCGGGGGGATAGCTTTCTTT	CASSPQGAGGIAFF
TRBV23-1	-	TRBJ2-7	TRBD1	TGCGCCAGCAGCAGGACAGGGAGCTCCTACGAGCAGTACTTC	CASSRTGSSYEQYF
TRBV5-1	-	TRBJ2-5	TRBD1	TGCGCCAGCAGCTTGGAGGGGGCCCTAGGGGAGACCCAGTACTTC	CASSLEGALGETQYF
TRBV5-5	-	TRBJ2-5	-	TGTGCCAGCAGCTTGGTTCTAGGGGAGACCCAGTACTTC	CASSLVLGETQYF
TRBV4-2	few	TRBJ1-2	TRBD1	TGTGCCAGCAGCCAGGACTGGACAGGAGGCTACACCTTC	CASSQDWTGGYTF
TRBV7-2	-	TRBJ2-3	TRBD2	TGTGCCAGCAGCTTAGTCCCAGCGGGGGGCGGCACAGATACGCAGTATTTT	CASSLVPAGGGTDTQYF
TRBV18	-	TRBJ1-3	-	TGTGCCAGCTCACCACGCCGAAACTCTGGAAACACCATATATTTT	CASSPRRNSGNTIYF
TRBV5-1	-	TRBJ2-5	-	TGCGCCAGCAGCTTGAGTGTTCGAGAGACCCAGTACTTC	CASSLSVRETQYF
TRBV29-1	-	TRBJ2-7	-	TGCAGCGTTCGAGGACTTGACAGCAACGAGCAGTACTTC	CSVRGLDSNEQYF
TRBV5-1	-	TRBJ2-1	-	TGCGCCAGCAGCTTGGAGGGACAACTAAATGAGCAGTTCTTC	CASSLEGQLNEQFF
TRBV19	-	TRBJ2-6	-	TGTGCCAGTAGTATCGGGTTCGCTGGGGCCAACGTCCTGACTTTC	CASSIGFAGANVLTF
TRBV28	-	TRBJ1-1	-	TGTGCCAGCAGTTTAACCCGGTCGGCGAGGACTGAAGCTTTCTTT	CASSLTRSARTEAFF
TRBV19	-	TRBJ1-5	TRBD1	TGTGCCAGTAGCCCTGGGACAGGGGTTAACAATCAGCCCCAGCATTTT	CASSPGTGVNNQPQHF
TRBV7-2	-	TRBJ1-1	TRBD1	TGTGCCAGCAGCCTCCACAGGGGGCCTGAAGCTTTCTTT	CASSLHRGPEAFF
TRBV5-3	-	TRBJ1-2	TRBD1	TGTGCCAGAAGCTCCCGGGACAGGGGGTTTGCTAACTATGGCTACACCTTC	CARSSRDRGFANYGYTF
TRBV25-1	-	TRBJ1-2	-	TGTGCCAGCAGTGAGGGCCTCCACCAGGCCTACACCTTC	CASSEGLHQAYTF
TRBV2	-	TRBJ2-5	TRBD1	TGTGCCAGCAGTGCCGGGACAGGGAGAGGTGAGACCCAGTACTTC	CASSAGTGRGETQYF
TRBV18	-	TRBJ2-7	-	TGTGCCAGCTCATTACTAGACGTTCAATACGAGCAGTACTTC	CASSLLDVQYEQYF